One and the same sample provided the 5 T cell receptor beta chains below, sequenced in a study of shared clonotypes between healthy human individuals. The repertoire was sequenced with immunoSEQ multiplex PCR; TCRdb's copy has only in-frame clones and lacks some. The repertoire holds 850,000 to 1,200,000 clones, with about 70% as singletons. Sequencing was carried out using memory CD4+ T cells sorted from blood. Subset indicated: CD45RA-negative fraction. The receptor source for this set is a man aged 18 to 30 in good health.

The chain couples TRBV5-1 to TRBJ2-2; a possible D gene is TRBD1 (6 bases). Germline CDR1 and CDR2: SGHRS and YFSETQ. V lost 0 bases, J lost 7 bases, and 13 bases lay in between. This CDR3 is built from 15 residues. The CDR3 DNA is TGCGCCAGCAGCTTGGAAATGGGGGCTGGCGGGGAGCTGTTTTTT. This translates into CASSLEMGAGGELFF.

The V call is TRBV11-2, the J call TRBJ2-5; TRBD2 agrees at 9 bases. CDR3 size: 13 residues. Germline V gene data show CDR1 as SGHAT and CDR2 as FQNNGV. Trimming at V came to 5 bases and at J to 5 bases, leaving 3 bases not matched to a gene. CDR3 in DNA: TGTGCCAGCAGCCGCGGGGGGGTGGAGACCCAGTACTTC. This encodes CASSRGGVETQYF.

This rearrangement joins TRBV10-1 to TRBJ2-7, with D uncertain. V lost 0 bases and J lost 4, with 4 bases in between. CDR1 and CDR2 from the germline V gene are WNHNN and SYGVQD (reference sequence). The CDR3 is made up of 12 amino acids. The CDR3 protein is CASSESEYEQYF. CDR3 nucleotides: TGCGCCAGCAGTGAGTCGGAATACGAGCAGTACTTC.

The V and J genes are TRBV18 and TRBJ2-7; D remains ambiguous. Germline CDR1 KGHSH, CDR2 LQKENI. This CDR3 region has 13 residues. The germline V and J ends were trimmed by 3 bases and 2 bases, with 8 bases remaining between them. The DNA for the CDR3 is TGTGCCAGCTCACCCCGGGTAGCCTACGAGCAGTACTTC. It specifies CASSPRVAYEQYF.

In DNA form, the CDR3 reads TGTGCCAGCAGTACCCTAGCGGGGGGGCGAACAGATACGCAGTATTTT. It encodes CASSTLAGGRTDTQYF. J is TRBJ2-3 and V is TRBV27, with 12 bases lining up with TRBD2. V trimming: 5 bases; J trimming: 3 bases; junction bases outside the gene matches: 6. Germline V CDR1 and CDR2: MNHEY, SMNVEV (reference sequence). CDR3 length: 16 residues.